The 31 T cell receptor beta chains below all came from one sample that was sequenced in a study of control samples from healthy donors and cancer patients. Only in-frame clones appear in the TCRdb table, and some are missing; sequencing was by immunoSEQ multiplex PCR. Of around 120,000 clones listed, around 93% were seen once; the top ten hold about 1.7%. The sequenced material came from PBMCs. Receptors originate from a man aged 45-65 years with head and neck cancer.

The gene calls are TRBV5-6 and TRBJ1-6, with TRBD1 identical over 9 bases. Germline V CDR1 and CDR2: SGHDT, YYEEEE. The CDR3 has 15 amino acids. V dropped 3 bases and J dropped 6; count of bases not matched to a gene: 4. CDR3 coding DNA: TGTGCCAGCAGCTCCGGGACAGGGTTTAATTCACCCCTCCACTTT. It is translated as CASSSGTGFNSPLHF.

The CDR3 protein is CASSATGNYGYTF. CDR3 nucleotide sequence: TGTGCCAGCAGCGCGACAGGGAACTATGGCTACACCTTC. The rearrangement joins TRBV12-3 or TRBV12-4 to TRBJ1-2, with 7 bases matching TRBD1. The CDR3 is made up of 13 amino acids. V shed 6 bases and J 2 bases; nucleotides not matched to a gene: 3.

The J gene is TRBJ2-7, the V gene TRBV30; 11 nucleotides line up with TRBD1. The CDR3 runs to 15 residues. Germline assignment: CDR1 GTSNPN and CDR2 SVGIG (reference sequence). The trim removed 1 base at V and 1 base at J, leaving 3 bases unmatched. The CDR3 sequence: CAWSEGQGVSYEQYF. The CDR3, as DNA: TGTGCCTGGAGTGAGGGACAGGGGGTTTCCTACGAGCAGTACTTC.

V gene TRBV3-1 (or the pseudogene TRBV3-2) combines with J gene TRBJ1-1; D may be TRBD1 (6 bases). The V gene lost 4 bases and the J gene lost 1 base, with 13 bases spanning the gap. The CDR3 consists of 15 residues. Germline lookup yields CDR1 LGHDT and CDR2 YNNKEL (reference sequence). The CDR3 protein is CASSPQGPANTEAFF. The CDR3 bases are TGTGCCAGCAGCCCACAGGGCCCGGCGAACACTGAAGCTTTCTTT.

The gene calls are TRBV11-3 and TRBJ2-2; TRBD1 is a possible D gene (5 bases). With 5 bases removed from V and 1 base from J, the gap between germline ends came to 8 bases. This CDR3 region has 14 residues. CDR1 and CDR2 from the germline V gene are SGHNT and YENEEA. CDR3 coding DNA: TGTGCCAGCAGCGTAGGACAGAACACCGGGGAGCTGTTTTTT. Translation gives CASSVGQNTGELFF.

J is TRBJ2-2 and V is TRBV9, with D hard to call. CDR1 and CDR2 from the germline V gene are SGDLS and YYNGEE. This CDR3 spans 15 amino acids. V lost 0 bases, J lost 6 bases, and 12 bases lay in between. CDR3 sequence (DNA): TGTGCCAGCAGCGTAGACCTCGATTACGCCGGGGAGCTGTTTTTT. This encodes CASSVDLDYAGELFF.

The chain is built from TRBV29-1 and TRBJ1-1; tentatively, D is TRBD1 (5 bases). The germline V gene encodes CDR1 SQVTM and CDR2 ANQGSEA. Trimming left V 7 bases short and J 3 bases short, with 21 bases between. The CDR3 consists of 15 residues. CDR3 region: CSALRGRAGHTEAFF. CDR3 nucleotides: TGCAGCGCCCTTAGGGGCAGGGCCGGGCACACTGAAGCTTTCTTT.

This rearrangement joins TRBV19 to TRBJ1-6; 10 bases fit TRBD1. V gave up 6 bases and J gave up 5 bases; unmatched junction bases: 1. Germline assignment: CDR1 LNHDA and CDR2 SQIVND (reference sequence). This CDR3 region has 14 residues. CDR3 DNA sequence: TGTGCCAGTAGGGGACAGGGGAATAATTCACCCCTCCACTTT. It specifies CASRGQGNNSPLHF.

This rearrangement joins TRBV28 to TRBJ2-3; 7 bases agree with TRBD2. The CDR3 runs 15 residues. In germline, CDR1 is MDHEN, CDR2 SYDVKM. Trimming cost V 3 bases and J 4 bases; bases outside gene matches: 7. The CDR3 region has the DNA TGTGCCAGCAGTTTGCGCGGGGGAGGGCCAGATACGCAGTATTTT. Translated: CASSLRGGGPDTQYF.

Concerning this clone itself: Other nucleotide sequences in the sample specify the same CDR3. The rearrangement uses TRBV5-1 and TRBJ2-7; unclear D gene. The CDR3 extends over 13 amino acids. Trimming took 0 bases from V and 5 from J, leaving 9 bases between them. Germline V gene sequence: CDR1 SGHRS, CDR2 YFSETQ. CDR3 DNA sequence: TGCGCCAGCAGCTTGGGCAGTCTCAACGAGCAGTACTTC. This translates into CASSLGSLNEQYF. Full variable domain (missing parts from reference TRBV5-1 and TRBJ2-7): KAGVTQTPRYLIKTRGQQVTLSCSPISGHRSVSWYQQTPGQGLQFLFEYFSETQRNKGNFPGRFSGRQFSNSRSEMNVSTLELGDSALYLCASSLGSLNEQYFGPGTRLTVT.

The chain joins TRBV27 to TRBJ2-1; tentative D call: TRBD1 (6 bases). Germline V gene sequence: CDR1 MNHEY, CDR2 SMNVEV (reference sequence). The length of the CDR3 is 14 residues. V dropped 8 bases and J dropped 5 bases, with 16 bases sitting between them. Here the CDR3 DNA reads TGTGCCAGCGGCACCAGGACAGTGGACAATGAGCAGTTCTTC. Translated: CASGTRTVDNEQFF.

The CDR3 sequence: CASSLGTGGGYTF. The CDR3 DNA sequence: TGTGCCAGCAGCTTAGGGACAGGTGGTGGCTACACCTTC. The V call is TRBV7-9, the J call TRBJ1-2; TRBD1 matches at 7 bases. V was clipped by 1 base and J by 7 bases; unmatched bases: 3. The CDR3 is 13 amino acids. Germline V gives CDR1 SEHNR, CDR2 FQNEAQ (reference sequence).

The chain has TRBV13 and TRBJ1-1; D is ambiguous. Between the trimmed V and J ends, which lost 2 bases and 0 bases, there was a span of 22 bases. Germline assignment: CDR1 PRHDT and CDR2 FYEKMQ (reference sequence). The CDR3 is 19 residues long. The CDR3 reads CASSLIPKDQRNMNTEAFF. CDR3 nucleotide sequence: TGTGCCAGCAGCTTAATCCCGAAGGACCAGCGGAACATGAACACTGAAGCTTTCTTT.

The V call is TRBV7-3, the J call TRBJ2-3, with D unresolved. This CDR3 comprises 15 residues. The germline CDR1 and CDR2 sequences are SGHTA and FQGTGA. V was pared by 0 bases and J by 3 bases, with 10 bases between. The CDR3 region has the DNA TGTGCCAGCAGCTTAACTAACTCTAGGACAGATACGCAGTATTTT. Amino acids: CASSLTNSRTDTQYF.

This rearrangement joins TRBV28 to TRBJ1-3; D remains ambiguous. Per germline, CDR1 MDHEN and CDR2 SYDVKM. V lost 6 bases to trimming and J lost 7 bases, with 16 bases between them. CDR3 length: 14 residues. Here the CDR3 reads CASRIRTGLNTIYF. The CDR3 nucleotides read TGTGCCAGCAGGATCCGGACTGGCCTGAACACCATATATTTT.

The J gene is TRBJ1-5, the V gene TRBV10-1; no definite D call. The CDR3 has 13 residues. The germline V and J ends were trimmed by 7 bases and 7 bases, with 14 bases remaining between them. CDR1 and CDR2 (germline): WNHNN, SYGVQD (reference sequence). As DNA, the CDR3 is TGCGCCAGCACCACCGAGACTACCCAGCCCCAGCATTTT. Its translation is CASTTETTQPQHF.

The J gene is TRBJ1-2, the V gene TRBV18, with D possibly TRBD1 on 5 matching bases. V was shortened by 2 bases and J by 9 bases, with 19 bases between the two germline ends. CDR1 is KGHSH and CDR2 is LQKENI in the germline V gene. This CDR3 comprises 15 residues. CDR3 in DNA: TGTGCCAGCTCACCAGGGGCCACCTCTTTGGGGAGCTACACCTTC. Translation gives CASSPGATSLGSYTF. Complete variable domain (other parts from reference TRBV18 and TRBJ1-2): NAGVMQNPRHLVRRRGQEARLRCSPMKGHSHVYWYRQLPEEGLKFMVYLQKENIIDESGMPKERFSAEFPKEGPSILRIQQVVRGDSAAYFCASSPGATSLGSYTFGSGTRLTVV.

The V gene is TRBV4-1, the J gene TRBJ2-2, with a weak D call TRBD2 (5 bases). The V and J ends lost 0 bases and 4 bases respectively, with 12 bases between them. In germline, CDR1 is MGHRA, CDR2 YSYEKL. This CDR3 has 16 residues. CDR3 amino acids: CASSQEHAGRTGELFF. In DNA, the CDR3 is TGCGCCAGCAGCCAAGAACACGCGGGCCGCACCGGGGAGCTGTTTTTT.

The gene calls are TRBV14 and TRBJ1-4, with D unclear. The V end lost 3 bases, the J end lost 2 bases, and 16 bases lay between the germline ends. Germline V gives CDR1 SGHDN, CDR2 FVKESK. The CDR3 spans 17 residues. The CDR3 region is CASSQSGELYTNEKLFF. DNA of the CDR3: TGTGCCAGCAGCCAGTCCGGGGAGTTATATACTAATGAAAAACTGTTTTTT.

The chain links TRBV7-9 to TRBJ1-1; D is undetermined. The CDR3 consists of 13 residues. V was pared by 2 bases and J by 5 bases, with 9 bases between. The germline V gene has CDR1 SEHNR and CDR2 FQNEAQ (reference sequence). The CDR3 sequence: CASSLNQATEAFF. CDR3 nucleotide sequence: TGTGCCAGCAGCTTAAATCAGGCAACTGAAGCTTTCTTT.

The gene calls are TRBV4-2 and TRBJ2-1; 9 nucleotides line up with TRBD2. The V gene's germline CDR1 is LGHNA and CDR2 YNFKEQ. Trimming took 0 bases from V and 7 from J; bases not matched to a gene: 10. This CDR3 region has 17 residues. CDR3 residues: CASSQDARLAGWNEQFF. As DNA, the CDR3 is TGTGCCAGCAGCCAAGATGCTCGGCTAGCGGGGTGGAATGAGCAGTTCTTC.

The V and J genes are TRBV6-5 and TRBJ2-7; D remains unclear. Germline values: CDR1 MNHEY, CDR2 SVGAGI. The CDR3 consists of 14 residues. V was pared by 2 bases and J by 3 bases, with 11 bases between. The CDR3 region is CASSYGGSYYEQYF. As DNA, the CDR3 is TGTGCCAGCAGTTACGGCGGCTCCTACTACGAGCAGTACTTC.

The table lists this clone with a count of one. The CDR3 is CASSLQGRNQPQHF. The CDR3 DNA reads as TGTGCCAGCAGCCTACAGGGGAGGAATCAGCCCCAGCATTTT. This rearrangement joins TRBV27 to TRBJ1-5, with TRBD1 matching over 7 bases. From germline, CDR1 is MNHEY and CDR2 SMNVEV (reference sequence). The CDR3 loop spans 14 amino acids. V lost 6 bases to trimming and J lost 4 bases; unmatched junction nucleotides: 6.

The chain uses TRBV3-1 (or the pseudogene TRBV3-2) and TRBJ2-7; 7 bases fit TRBD1. Per the germline V gene, CDR1 is LGHDT and CDR2 is YNNKEL (reference sequence). The trim removed 4 bases at V and 3 bases at J, leaving 6 bases unmatched. CDR3 length: 14 residues. The CDR3 sequence: CASSPQGVIYEQYF. The CDR3 nucleotides read TGTGCCAGCAGCCCTCAGGGGGTGATCTACGAGCAGTACTTC.

This chain links TRBV7-9 with TRBJ2-1, with D possibly being TRBD2 (5 bases). The CDR3 is 13 amino acids. From germline, CDR1 is SEHNR and CDR2 FQNEAQ (reference sequence). V was clipped by 8 bases and J by 10 bases, with 18 bases between them. The CDR3 DNA is TGTGCCAGCTCCGCCCCCTGGACGGGAGAGCAGTTCTTC. Translated, it gives CASSAPWTGEQFF.

The chain links TRBV6-5 to TRBJ2-5; 7 bases map to TRBD2. Germline CDR1 MNHEY, CDR2 SVGAGI. This CDR3 is built from 12 residues. V shed 6 bases, J shed 4 bases, and the junction held 2 bases outside the gene matches. The CDR3 reads CASRSGGETQYF. The CDR3 DNA is TGTGCCAGCAGGTCGGGGGGAGAGACCCAGTACTTC.

The rearrangement links TRBV10-3 to TRBJ1-5, with a weak D call TRBD1 (5 bases). Trimming took off 6 bases at V and 2 bases at J, with 14 bases between the two ends. Looked up from germline, CDR1 is ENHRY and CDR2 is SYGVKD. This CDR3 region has 15 residues. The DNA for the CDR3 is TGTGCCATCAGCCTAGGCGTGGGGGGCAATCAGCCCCAGCATTTT. It specifies CAISLGVGGNQPQHF.

The chain carries TRBV7-6 and TRBJ1-1; D not resolved. Deletions cut 6 bases from V and 4 bases from J, with 18 bases between. This CDR3 has 15 amino acids. The V gene's germline CDR1 is SGHVS and CDR2 FNYEAQ. This CDR3 reads CASRKLDIPATEAFF. DNA for the CDR3: TGTGCCAGCAGGAAACTCGACATTCCGGCCACTGAAGCTTTCTTT.

The chain carries TRBV11-2 and TRBJ1-6; D not resolved. The CDR3 consists of 15 residues. The germline V and J ends were trimmed by 0 bases and 7 bases, with 10 bases remaining between them. Germline CDR1 reads SGHAT; CDR2 reads FQNNGV. CDR3 residues: CASSLDTPENSPLHF. CDR3 nucleotides: TGTGCCAGCAGCTTAGATACTCCAGAAAATTCACCCCTCCACTTT.

The chain is built from TRBV19 and TRBJ1-5, with D unresolved. The germline V and J ends were trimmed by 7 bases and 4 bases, with 8 bases remaining between them. This CDR3 comprises 12 residues. CDR1 and CDR2 from the germline V gene are LNHDA and SQIVND (reference sequence). The CDR3 loop reads CASNIGNQPQHF. DNA of the CDR3: TGTGCCAGTAACATAGGGAATCAGCCCCAGCATTTT.

This clone was detected only once. The rearrangement joins TRBV5-1 to TRBJ2-7; the D is unclear. CDR1 and CDR2 from the germline V gene are SGHRS and YFSETQ. V shed 1 base and J shed 1 base, with 12 bases lying between them. This CDR3 spans 15 amino acids. The CDR3 sequence is CASSLNGVVSYEQYF. The CDR3 bases are TGCGCCAGCAGCTTGAATGGGGTGGTTTCCTACGAGCAGTACTTC.